A selection of T cell receptor beta chains follows, all from one sample in a study of human T cells and chemical hapten exposure. TCRdb reanalysed the 5' RACE reads using MiXCR and keeps one entry per CDR3 protein. The sample lists 110,000 or so distinct CDR3 sequences; more than 15% were seen once. These receptors were collected from a human donor in good health. The conserved cysteine and the conserved F or W are not part of the CDR3 here.

CDR3 protein: ASSPDRGNQPQH
J gene: TRBJ1-5
V gene: TRBV6-1

CDR3 protein: SARIPRSSTDTQY
J gene: TRBJ2-3
V gene: TRBV20-1

CDR3 protein: ASSPPGASGHTDTQY
J gene: TRBJ2-3
V gene: TRBV28

CDR3 protein: ASSSGVGDEQF
J gene: TRBJ2-1
V gene: TRBV28

CDR3 protein: ASSEGLAGGYEQY
J gene: TRBJ2-7
V gene: TRBV6-1

CDR3 protein: ASSQPTTGTTEAF
J gene: TRBJ1-1
V gene: TRBV4-1

CDR3 protein: ASSSAVGRMNTEAF
J gene: TRBJ1-1
V gene: TRBV6-2/TRBV6-3

CDR3 protein: ASSPRGISGIYSYEQY
J gene: TRBJ2-7
V gene: TRBV3-1

CDR3 protein: ASRSKENRRTDTRY
J gene: TRBJ2-3
V gene: TRBV2

CDR3 protein: ASSELRDRGYEQY
J gene: TRBJ2-7
V gene: TRBV6-1

CDR3 protein: ASSRGTGGADTIY
J gene: TRBJ1-3
V gene: TRBV5-1

CDR3 protein: ASSLAGASSGNTIY
J gene: TRBJ1-3
V gene: TRBV5-6